Listed here are 25 T cell receptor beta chains from one sample, sequenced in a study of T cell responses to AZD1222 COVID-19 vaccine. Profiled with immunoSEQ multiplex PCR; TCRdb holds only in-frame clones, not every one. The table records about 130,000 clones, about 91% of them present only once. The sequenced sample was peripheral blood, obtained on day 0 of AZD1222 vaccination. Every receptor here comes from an adult in good health.

V is TRBV6-2 or TRBV6-3 and J is TRBJ2-1; D may correspond to TRBD1 or TRBD2 (5 bases each). Looked up from germline, CDR1 is MNHEY and CDR2 is SVGEGT. Trimming shortened V by 6 bases and J by 0 bases, and 15 bases separated the two germline ends. The CDR3 is made up of 16 amino acids. Written as DNA, the CDR3 is TGTGCCAGCAGCCCTACATGGGGGAGCTCCTACAATGAGCAGTTCTTC. Amino acids: CASSPTWGSSYNEQFF.

The rearrangement uses TRBV5-1 and TRBJ2-5; 7 positions match TRBD2. CDR1 is SGHRS, CDR2 YFSETQ, per germline. This CDR3 is built from 16 residues. V was clipped by 0 bases and J by 3 bases; unmatched bases: 8. The CDR3, as DNA: TGCGCCAGCAGCTTGGGAGGAGCGGGGCCGGAAGAGACCCAGTACTTC. Translating gives CASSLGGAGPEETQYF.

The rearrangement uses TRBV10-3 and TRBJ1-4; maybe TRBD1 (6 bases). V lost 0 bases to trimming and J lost 4 bases, with 12 bases between them. The CDR3 covers 16 residues. Germline V gene sequence: CDR1 ENHRY, CDR2 SYGVKD. The CDR3 DNA reads as TGTGCCATCAGTGAGTCGACGGCAGGGGTTAATGAAAAACTGTTTTTT. It translates to CAISESTAGVNEKLFF.

J is TRBJ1-5 and V is TRBV15; D call uncertain. The V gene's germline CDR1 is LNHNV and CDR2 YYDKDF (reference sequence). This CDR3 spans 13 amino acids. The germline V and J ends were trimmed by 0 bases and 5 bases, with 5 bases remaining between them. CDR3 DNA sequence: TGTGCCACCAGCAGAGATTTGGATCAGCCCCAGCATTTT. Translation: CATSRDLDQPQHF.

The rearrangement links TRBV6-5 to TRBJ2-3; 7 bases match TRBD2. V trimming: 2 bases; J trimming: 4 bases; junction bases outside the gene matches: 6. The CDR3 is 15 residues long. Germline CDR1 MNHEY, CDR2 SVGAGI. The CDR3 is CASSYLAGAPDTQYF. In DNA form, the CDR3 reads TGTGCCAGCAGTTACCTCGCGGGAGCCCCAGATACGCAGTATTTT.

The V call is TRBV10-1, the J call TRBJ1-1; D possibly corresponds to TRBD1 (5 bases). Trimming took 0 bases from V and 8 from J, leaving 7 bases between them. Per the germline V gene, CDR1 is WNHNN and CDR2 is SYGVQD (reference sequence). This CDR3 region has 12 residues. CDR3 nucleotides: TGCGCCAGCAGTGAGTCGGGGGGAGAAGCTTTCTTT. Translated: CASSESGGEAFF.

This clone was recorded once. The gene calls are TRBV12-3 or TRBV12-4 and TRBJ2-2; D is ambiguous. This CDR3 comprises 12 residues. The V and J ends lost 2 bases and 6 bases respectively, with 4 bases between them. CDR3 bases: TGTGCCAGCAGTTTATCTTCCGGGGAGCTGTTTTTT. Encoded protein: CASSLSSGELFF.

This clone was seen a single time. The chain carries TRBV5-1 and TRBJ2-7; D might be TRBD1 or TRBD2, each matching 5 bases. This CDR3 has 14 residues. The ends were cut back, 0 bases at V and 1 base at J, with 8 bases in the middle. Germline V lookup: CDR1 SGHRS, CDR2 YFSETQ. The CDR3: CASSLGDPSYEQYF. In DNA, the CDR3 is TGCGCCAGCAGCTTGGGGGACCCGTCCTACGAGCAGTACTTC.

The V and J genes are TRBV11-3 and TRBJ1-5; no reliable D call. Germline CDR1 and CDR2: SGHNT and YENEEA. V lost 1 base to trimming and J lost 1 base, with 8 bases between them. CDR3 length equals 15 residues. This chain's CDR3 is CASSLGKGSNQPQHF. CDR3 nucleotide sequence: TGTGCCAGCAGCTTAGGAAAGGGAAGCAATCAGCCCCAGCATTTT. Full variable domain (outside the CDR3, taken from reference TRBV11-3 and TRBJ1-5): EAGVVQSPRYKIIEKKQPVAFWCNPISGHNTLYWYLQNLGQGPELLIRYENEEAVDDSQLPKDRFSAERLKGVDSTLKIQPAELGDSAVYLCASSLGKGSNQPQHFGDGTRLSIL.

The rearrangement uses TRBV24-1 and TRBJ2-1; no clear D gene. This CDR3 contains 14 residues. Trimming took 5 bases from V and 5 from J, leaving 12 bases between them. The germline V gene has CDR1 KGHDR and CDR2 SFDVKD. This chain's CDR3 is CATSAVGRDNEQFF. In DNA form, the CDR3 reads TGTGCCACCAGTGCAGTAGGACGTGACAATGAGCAGTTCTTC.

This chain connects TRBV13 to TRBJ2-4; 9 bases align to TRBD1. After removal of 5 bases from V and 7 bases from J, the junction contained 6 bases not matched to a gene. The CDR3 contains 14 residues. Germline values: CDR1 PRHDT, CDR2 FYEKMQ (reference sequence). The CDR3 loop reads CASSPGQGGNIQYF. In DNA form, the CDR3 reads TGTGCCAGCAGCCCGGGACAGGGTGGGAACATTCAGTACTTC.

J is TRBJ2-1 and V is TRBV5-4; TRBD2 agrees at 8 bases. Germline V gives CDR1 SGHNT, CDR2 YYREEE (reference sequence). Losses at the gene ends were 1 base for V and 3 bases for J; bases not matched to a gene: 9. The CDR3 runs 17 residues. In DNA, the CDR3 is TGTGCCAGCAGCTTGAAGGTTTCGGGACTAGGCTACAATGAGCAGTTCTTC. As protein: CASSLKVSGLGYNEQFF.

The chain combines TRBV7-2 with TRBJ2-1, with a possible D match to TRBD1 (5 bases). CDR3 length: 16 amino acids. Germline V lookup: CDR1 SGHTA, CDR2 FQGNSA. Trimming took 0 bases from V and 2 from J, leaving 11 bases between them. This CDR3 reads CASSLAGALPYNEQFF. The DNA of the CDR3 is TGTGCCAGCAGCTTAGCAGGGGCTCTCCCCTACAATGAGCAGTTCTTC.

There are a few counts of this clone. This chain uses TRBV5-4 with TRBJ2-5; possibly TRBD2 for D (6 bases). Trimming cost V 0 bases and J 1 base, with 7 bases left between them. This CDR3 has 14 residues. Germline loops: CDR1 SGHNT, CDR2 YYREEE (reference sequence). The CDR3 here is CASSLVGGQETQYF. The CDR3, as DNA: TGTGCCAGCAGCTTGGTCGGGGGCCAAGAGACCCAGTACTTC.

There are a few counts of this clone. V gene TRBV7-8 combines with J gene TRBJ1-5; possible D gene TRBD1, 5 bases. Trimming took off 4 bases at V and 7 bases at J, with 17 bases between the two ends. CDR3 size: 15 residues. Germline CDR1 and CDR2: SGHVS and FQNEAQ. The CDR3 nucleotides are TGTGCCAGCAGCTCAGTAGGGGACCTGCGGCAGCCCCAGCATTTT. The encoded protein is CASSSVGDLRQPQHF.

V gene TRBV15 combines with J gene TRBJ2-7; a possible D gene is TRBD2 (6 bases). Germline V gene lookup returns CDR1 LNHNV and CDR2 YYDKDF (reference sequence). The CDR3 contains 12 residues. The V gene lost 5 bases and the J gene lost 6 bases, with 11 bases spanning the gap. This CDR3 reads CATSDGSIEQYF. Here the CDR3 DNA reads TGTGCCACCAGCGACGGGAGTATCGAGCAGTACTTC.

Only one count was recorded for this clone. The V gene is TRBV12-3 or TRBV12-4, the J gene TRBJ1-2; D not resolved. The CDR3 extends over 12 amino acids. Trimming cost V 2 bases and J 13 bases, with 14 bases left between them. The CDR3 spells CASSLIFDGGTF. CDR3 DNA sequence: TGTGCCAGCAGTTTAATTTTTGATGGTGGCACCTTC.

The chain employs TRBV7-6 and TRBJ1-5; no reliable D call. V was clipped by 1 base and J by 3 bases, with 10 bases between them. The CDR3 is 15 residues long. Germline V gives CDR1 SGHVS, CDR2 FNYEAQ. The CDR3 protein is CASSLGSAHNQPQHF. CDR3 bases: TGTGCCAGCAGCTTAGGATCAGCCCACAATCAGCCCCAGCATTTT.

The rearrangement uses TRBV5-6 and TRBJ1-1; 7 bases line up with TRBD1. The junction had 3 bases not matched to a gene; V was cut back by 1 base and J by 6 bases. The CDR3 covers 13 residues. Germline loops: CDR1 SGHDT, CDR2 YYEEEE. The CDR3 is CASSLRGQPEAFF. The CDR3 coding sequence is TGTGCCAGCAGCTTGCGGGGACAGCCTGAAGCTTTCTTT.

The CDR3 DNA sequence: TGTGCCAGCAGCCCCACGGGACTAGCGCCAAATGAGCAGTTCTTC. Its protein product is CASSPTGLAPNEQFF. This chain joins TRBV3-1 (or the pseudogene TRBV3-2) and TRBJ2-1; 10 positions match TRBD2. Germline V gives CDR1 LGHDT, CDR2 YNNKEL (reference sequence). Trimming at V came to 4 bases and at J to 7 bases, leaving 7 bases not matched to a gene. This CDR3 is 15 amino acids long.

The V and J genes are TRBV7-9 and TRBJ2-3, with 13 bases matching TRBD2. Trimming took 5 bases from V and 3 from J; bases not matched to a gene: 5. The CDR3 covers 16 residues. Germline CDR1 is SEHNR and CDR2 is FQNEAQ (reference sequence). The CDR3 loop reads CASSHRTSGSTDTQYF. In DNA, the CDR3 is TGTGCCAGCAGCCACCGGACTAGCGGGAGTACAGATACGCAGTATTTT.

This rearrangement joins TRBV3-1 (or the pseudogene TRBV3-2) to TRBJ1-1, with D maybe TRBD1 (6 bases). Trimming took off 2 bases at V and 5 bases at J, with 12 bases between the two ends. This CDR3 has 14 residues. Per the germline V gene, CDR1 is LGHDT and CDR2 is YNNKEL (reference sequence). In nucleotides, the CDR3 is TGTGCCAGCAGCCAACAAGGGGGGAGGACTGAAGCTTTCTTT. Its protein is CASSQQGGRTEAFF.

The gene calls are TRBV30 and TRBJ1-2; D gene uncertain. The CDR3 is 13 residues long. CDR1 GTSNPN and CDR2 SVGIG come from the germline V gene (reference sequence). V lost 3 bases and J 8 bases, leaving 16 bases between the germline ends. The CDR3, as DNA: TGTGCCTGGAGCCAGGACTCTCTACACGGCTACACCTTC. Translated: CAWSQDSLHGYTF.

The chain is built from TRBV5-1 and TRBJ2-3; 8 nucleotides agree with TRBD2. This CDR3 region has 18 residues. V lost 0 bases and J lost 3; bases outside the gene matches: 12. Per the germline V gene, CDR1 is SGHRS and CDR2 is YFSETQ. CDR3 in DNA: TGCGCCAGCAGCTTGGGGCTCTTAAGCGGGAGTGGAACAGATACGCAGTATTTT. This encodes CASSLGLLSGSGTDTQYF.

The J gene is TRBJ2-7, the V gene TRBV2; D not certain. V dropped 6 bases and J dropped 2 bases, with 11 bases sitting between them. Germline V CDR1 and CDR2: SNHLY, FYNNEI. This CDR3 contains 13 residues. The CDR3 coding sequence is TGTGCCAGCAGAAGGAACCAAGCCTACGAGCAGTACTTC. Its protein is CASRRNQAYEQYF.